The present TCR beta chain was sequenced within a study of T cell responses to AZD1222 COVID-19 vaccine. Data came from immunoSEQ multiplex PCR; TCRdb stores just in-frame clones and leaves some out. Of 250,000 to 300,000 clones listed, approximately 94% were seen once; the top ten hold roughly 0.6%. Trimming removed 4 bases from V and 3 bases from J, with 8 bases in between. The length of the CDR3 is 12 residues. The analysis combined second doses at about 4 or about 12 weeks. Note on this clone: Its antigen is not known.

Study-wide points: Spike-specific TCR breadth and depth went up after people got two AZD1222 doses. Across the whole spike, CD4 TCRs peaked at regions 160-218 and 743-854.

The V and J genes are TRBV5-3 and TRBJ2-7; D ambiguous. TRBV5-3 carries the ORF label, with uncertain function. The sequences come from peripheral blood, collected 28 days after the second AZD1222 dose. The origin of this receptor is an adult who received the AZD1222 COVID-19 vaccine. The CDR3 sequence: CARSNDNYEQYF. The CDR3 coding sequence is TGTGCCAGAAGCAACGACAACTACGAGCAGTACTTC.